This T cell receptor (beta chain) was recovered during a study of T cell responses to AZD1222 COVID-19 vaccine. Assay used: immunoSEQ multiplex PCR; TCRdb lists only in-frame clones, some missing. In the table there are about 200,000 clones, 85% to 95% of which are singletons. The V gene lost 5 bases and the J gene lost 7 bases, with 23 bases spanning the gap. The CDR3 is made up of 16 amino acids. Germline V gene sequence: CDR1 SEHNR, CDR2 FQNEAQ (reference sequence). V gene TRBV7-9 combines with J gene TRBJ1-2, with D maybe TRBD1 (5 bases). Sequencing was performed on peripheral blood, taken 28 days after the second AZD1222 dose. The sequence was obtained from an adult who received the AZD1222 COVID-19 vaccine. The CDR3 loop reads CASSPSLGDGGTGYTF. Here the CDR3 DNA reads TGTGCCAGCAGCCCAAGCTTAGGGGATGGGGGGACTGGCTACACCTTC.